This entry lists 6 T cell receptor beta chains sequenced from one sample in a study of blood T cell repertoires in COVID-19 (dated by TCRdb to about 2020). Library prep was done by the immunoSEQ multiplex PCR assay. The source is immuneACCESS, and TCRdb retained only in-frame sequences with V and J called. Part of the clones is not carried over; for the studies checked, unresolved V genes explain less than half of this, and the remainder is unexplained. This sample is represented by 180,000 or so clones; about nine tenths of them were singletons. Of the sample, about 7% is held by the ten largest clones. Sequencing was carried out using peripheral blood. The receptors were gathered from a man aged 40-55 years with acute or convalescent COVID-19.

This clone has only a few counts. The rearrangement links TRBV27 to TRBJ1-4, with 7 positions matching TRBD1. CDR3 length: 15 residues. Germline CDR1 reads MNHEY; CDR2 reads SMNVEV (reference sequence). Trimming cost V 2 bases and J 5 bases; bases outside gene matches: 5. In DNA form, the CDR3 reads TGTGCCAGCAGTTTAGGGGACAGAACCAATGAAAAACTGTTTTTT. This codes for CASSLGDRTNEKLFF.

This clone was seen only once. The V and J genes are TRBV10-2 and TRBJ2-2, with a weak D call TRBD1 (6 bases). The CDR3 runs 15 residues. The germline gives CDR1 WSHSY, CDR2 SAAADI. The V end lost 8 bases, the J end lost 5 bases, and 18 bases lay between the germline ends. The CDR3 spells CASGTFPGDTGELFF. The CDR3 bases are TGCGCCAGCGGTACCTTCCCAGGGGATACCGGGGAGCTGTTTTTT.

J is TRBJ1-1 and V is TRBV4-1, with a possible D match to TRBD1 (5 bases). V was pared by 0 bases and J by 11 bases, with 13 bases between. This CDR3 region has 13 residues. The germline V gene has CDR1 MGHRA and CDR2 YSYEKL. The CDR3 region is CASSQDPGNGAFF. CDR3 DNA: TGCGCCAGCAGCCAAGATCCAGGGAATGGGGCTTTCTTT.

A few counts support this clone. The chain has TRBV15 and TRBJ2-7; 10 bases agree with TRBD1. This CDR3 is 16 amino acids long. From germline, CDR1 is LNHNV and CDR2 YYDKDF (reference sequence). V lost 0 bases to trimming and J lost 4 bases; unmatched junction nucleotides: 6. This CDR3 reads CATSRDHGTGVYEQYF. The CDR3 DNA follows: TGTGCCACCAGCAGAGATCACGGGACAGGGGTGTACGAGCAGTACTTC.

The CDR3 sequence is CASSERTSLTGELFF. CDR3 bases: TGTGCCAGCAGTGAGCGGACTAGCCTCACCGGGGAGCTGTTTTTT. The chain recombines TRBV2 with TRBJ2-2, with 8 bases matching TRBD2. The CDR3 sequence is 15 residues long. The V segment lost 3 bases and the J segment 4 bases; nucleotides outside the gene matches: 4. Germline CDR1 is SNHLY and CDR2 is FYNNEI. Together with reference TRBV2 and TRBJ2-2, the CDR3 gives the full variable domain: EPEVTQTPSHQVTQMGQEVILRCVPISNHLYFYWYRQILGQKVEFLVSFYNNEISEKSEIFDDQFSVERPDGSNFTLKIRSTKLEDSAMYFCASSERTSLTGELFFGEGSRLTVL.

V and J are TRBV6-1 and TRBJ1-1; D may be TRBD1 (5 bases). CDR3 size: 14 residues. The V gene's germline CDR1 is MNHNS and CDR2 SASEGT. Trimming pared 3 bases from V and 5 bases from J, leaving 13 bases between. As DNA, the CDR3 is TGTGCCAGCAGTGAGACCAGGGCGGAAACTGAAGCTTTCTTT. As protein: CASSETRAETEAFF.